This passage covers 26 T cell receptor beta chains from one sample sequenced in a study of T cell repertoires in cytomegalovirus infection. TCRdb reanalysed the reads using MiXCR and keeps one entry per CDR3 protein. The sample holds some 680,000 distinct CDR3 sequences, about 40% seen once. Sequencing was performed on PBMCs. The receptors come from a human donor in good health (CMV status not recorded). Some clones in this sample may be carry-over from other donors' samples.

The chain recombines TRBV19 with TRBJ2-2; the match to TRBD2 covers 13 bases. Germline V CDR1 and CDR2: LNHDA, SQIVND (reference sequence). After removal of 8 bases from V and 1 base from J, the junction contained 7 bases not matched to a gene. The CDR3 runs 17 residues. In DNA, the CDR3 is TGTGCCAGTCTCAAAGGGACTAGCGGGGTGAACACCGGGGAGCTGTTTTTT. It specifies CASLKGTSGVNTGELFF.

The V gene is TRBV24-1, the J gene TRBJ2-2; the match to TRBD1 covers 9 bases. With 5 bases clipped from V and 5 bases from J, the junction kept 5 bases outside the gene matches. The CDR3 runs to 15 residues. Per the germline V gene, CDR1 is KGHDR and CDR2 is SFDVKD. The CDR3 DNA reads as TGTGCCACCAGTGCGGGACAGGGAAGGACCGGGGAGCTGTTTTTT. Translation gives CATSAGQGRTGELFF.

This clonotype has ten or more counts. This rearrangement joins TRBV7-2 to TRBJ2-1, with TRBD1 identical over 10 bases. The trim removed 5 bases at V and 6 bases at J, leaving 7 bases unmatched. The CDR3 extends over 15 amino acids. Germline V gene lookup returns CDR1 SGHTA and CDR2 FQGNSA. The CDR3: CASSRVGTGANEQFF. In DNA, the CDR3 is TGTGCCAGCAGCCGAGTGGGGACAGGGGCCAATGAGCAGTTCTTC.

Here the CDR3 reads CASSILGSGSRVNEQFF. The CDR3 bases are TGTGCCAGTAGTATTCTCGGTAGCGGGAGTAGGGTCAATGAGCAGTTCTTC. V is TRBV19 and J is TRBJ2-1, with 9 positions matching TRBD2. This CDR3 comprises 17 residues. J gave up 6 bases and V 3 bases, and 12 bases lay outside the gene matches. Germline V lookup: CDR1 LNHDA, CDR2 SQIVND (reference sequence).

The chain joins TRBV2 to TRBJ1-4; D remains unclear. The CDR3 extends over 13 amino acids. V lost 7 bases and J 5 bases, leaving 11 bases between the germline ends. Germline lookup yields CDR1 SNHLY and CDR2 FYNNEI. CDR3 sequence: CASMGRVNEKLFF. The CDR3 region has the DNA TGTGCCAGCATGGGAAGAGTCAATGAAAAACTGTTTTTT.

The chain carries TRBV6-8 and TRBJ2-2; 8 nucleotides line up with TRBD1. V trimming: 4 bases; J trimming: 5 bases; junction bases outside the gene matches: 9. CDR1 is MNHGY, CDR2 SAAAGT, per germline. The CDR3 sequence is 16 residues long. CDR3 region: CASSLSGQGKTGELFF. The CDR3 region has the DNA TGTGCCAGCAGTTTATCCGGACAGGGAAAGACCGGGGAGCTGTTTTTT.

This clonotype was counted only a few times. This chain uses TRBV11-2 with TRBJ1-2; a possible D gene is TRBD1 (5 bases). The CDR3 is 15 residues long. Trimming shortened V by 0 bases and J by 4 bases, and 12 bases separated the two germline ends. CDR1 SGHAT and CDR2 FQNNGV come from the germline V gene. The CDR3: CASSLEGGTGYGYTF. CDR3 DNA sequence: TGTGCCAGCAGCTTAGAGGGGGGTACCGGCTATGGCTACACCTTC.

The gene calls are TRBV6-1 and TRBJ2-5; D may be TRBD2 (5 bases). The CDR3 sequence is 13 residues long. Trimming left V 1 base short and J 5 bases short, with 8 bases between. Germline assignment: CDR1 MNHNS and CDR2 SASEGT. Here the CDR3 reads CASSEVLAETQYF. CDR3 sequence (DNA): TGTGCCAGCAGTGAAGTCCTAGCTGAGACCCAGTACTTC.

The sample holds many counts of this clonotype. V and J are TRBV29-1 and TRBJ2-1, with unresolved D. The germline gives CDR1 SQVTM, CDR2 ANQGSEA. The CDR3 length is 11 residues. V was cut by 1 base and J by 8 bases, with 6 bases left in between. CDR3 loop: CSVEVRDEQFF. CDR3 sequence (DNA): TGCAGCGTTGAAGTCCGCGATGAGCAGTTCTTC.

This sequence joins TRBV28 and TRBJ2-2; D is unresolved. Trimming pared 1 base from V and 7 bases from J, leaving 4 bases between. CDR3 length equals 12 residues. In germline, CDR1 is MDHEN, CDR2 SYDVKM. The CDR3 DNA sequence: TGTGCCAGCAGTTTATTGGGCGGGGAGCTGTTTTTT. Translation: CASSLLGGELFF.

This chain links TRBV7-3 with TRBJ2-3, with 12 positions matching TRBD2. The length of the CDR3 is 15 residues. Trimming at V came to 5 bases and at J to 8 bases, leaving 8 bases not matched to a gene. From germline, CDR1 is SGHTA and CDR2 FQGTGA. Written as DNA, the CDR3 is TGTGCCAGCAGCGGACTAGCGGGGATGGGTGGTACGCAGTATTTT. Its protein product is CASSGLAGMGGTQYF.

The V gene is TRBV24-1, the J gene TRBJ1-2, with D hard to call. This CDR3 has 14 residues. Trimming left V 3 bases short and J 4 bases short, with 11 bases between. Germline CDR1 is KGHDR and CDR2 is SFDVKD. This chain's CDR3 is CATSDPFTTYGYTF. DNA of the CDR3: TGTGCCACCAGTGATCCCTTCACCACCTATGGCTACACCTTC.

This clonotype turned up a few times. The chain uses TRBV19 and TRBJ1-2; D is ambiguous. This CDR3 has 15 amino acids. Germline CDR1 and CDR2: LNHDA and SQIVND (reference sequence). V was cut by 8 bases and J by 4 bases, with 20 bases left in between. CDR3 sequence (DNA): TGTGCCAGTCGGGCCTCGGTTGCGAAGTCCTATGGCTACACCTTC. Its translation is CASRASVAKSYGYTF.

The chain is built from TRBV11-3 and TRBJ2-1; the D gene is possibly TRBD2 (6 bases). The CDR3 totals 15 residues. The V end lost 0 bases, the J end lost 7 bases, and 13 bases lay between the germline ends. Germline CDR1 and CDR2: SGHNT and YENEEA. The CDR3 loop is CASSLDRGTVNEQFF. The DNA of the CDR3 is TGTGCCAGCAGCTTAGACCGGGGGACGGTTAATGAGCAGTTCTTC.

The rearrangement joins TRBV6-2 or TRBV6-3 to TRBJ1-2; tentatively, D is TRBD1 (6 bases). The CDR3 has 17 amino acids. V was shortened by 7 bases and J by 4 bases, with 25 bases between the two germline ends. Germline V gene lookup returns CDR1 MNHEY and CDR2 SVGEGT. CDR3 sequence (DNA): TGTGCCAGCACCGCGAGGGGGGATGGGCCGATCCTCTATGGCTACACCTTC. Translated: CASTARGDGPILYGYTF.

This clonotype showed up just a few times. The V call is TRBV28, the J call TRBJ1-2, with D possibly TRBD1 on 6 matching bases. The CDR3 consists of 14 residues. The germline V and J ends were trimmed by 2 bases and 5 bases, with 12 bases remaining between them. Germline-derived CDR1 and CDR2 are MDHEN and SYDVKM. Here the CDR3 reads CASSLVQGIYGYTF. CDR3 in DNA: TGTGCCAGCAGTTTAGTTCAGGGGATATATGGCTACACCTTC.

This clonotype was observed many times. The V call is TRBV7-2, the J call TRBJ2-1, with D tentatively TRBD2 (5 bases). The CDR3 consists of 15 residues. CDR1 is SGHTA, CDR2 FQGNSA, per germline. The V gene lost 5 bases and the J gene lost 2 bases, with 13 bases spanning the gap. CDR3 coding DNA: TGTGCCAGCAGCGTTCTAGGGAGCGCCTACAATGAGCAGTTCTTC. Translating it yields CASSVLGSAYNEQFF.

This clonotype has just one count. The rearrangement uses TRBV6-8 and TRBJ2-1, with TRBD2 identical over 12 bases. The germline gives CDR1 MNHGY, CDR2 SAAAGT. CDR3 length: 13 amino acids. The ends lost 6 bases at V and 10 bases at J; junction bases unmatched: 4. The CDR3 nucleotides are TGTGCCAGCAGCAGACTAGCGGGAGAAGAGCAGTTCTTC. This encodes CASSRLAGEEQFF.

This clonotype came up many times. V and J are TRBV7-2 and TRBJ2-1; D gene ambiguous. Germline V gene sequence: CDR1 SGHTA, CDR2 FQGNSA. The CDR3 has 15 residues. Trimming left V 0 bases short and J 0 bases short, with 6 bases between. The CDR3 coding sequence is TGTGCCAGCAGCTTAGCGAAAGGCTCCTACAATGAGCAGTTCTTC. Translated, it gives CASSLAKGSYNEQFF.

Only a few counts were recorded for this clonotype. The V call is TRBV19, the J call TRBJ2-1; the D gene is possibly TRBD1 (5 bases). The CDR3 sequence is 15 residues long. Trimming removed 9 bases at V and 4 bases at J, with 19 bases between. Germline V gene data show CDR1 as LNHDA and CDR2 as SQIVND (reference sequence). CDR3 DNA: TGTGCCAGCAAGTATTCAGGGCCTCGGTACAATGAGCAGTTCTTC. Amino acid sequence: CASKYSGPRYNEQFF.

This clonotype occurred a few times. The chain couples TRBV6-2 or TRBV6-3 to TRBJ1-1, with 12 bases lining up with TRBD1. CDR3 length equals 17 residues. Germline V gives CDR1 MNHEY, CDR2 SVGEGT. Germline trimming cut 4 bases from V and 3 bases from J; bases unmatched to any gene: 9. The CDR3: CASSLRDRGPGDTEAFF. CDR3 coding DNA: TGTGCCAGCAGTTTACGGGACAGGGGGCCGGGGGACACTGAAGCTTTCTTT.

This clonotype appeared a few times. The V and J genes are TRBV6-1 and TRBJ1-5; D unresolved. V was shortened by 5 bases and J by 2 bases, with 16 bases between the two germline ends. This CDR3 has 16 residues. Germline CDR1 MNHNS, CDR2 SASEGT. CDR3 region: CASSQGLSRGNQPQHF. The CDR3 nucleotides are TGTGCCAGCAGTCAAGGGCTAAGCCGGGGCAATCAGCCCCAGCATTTT.

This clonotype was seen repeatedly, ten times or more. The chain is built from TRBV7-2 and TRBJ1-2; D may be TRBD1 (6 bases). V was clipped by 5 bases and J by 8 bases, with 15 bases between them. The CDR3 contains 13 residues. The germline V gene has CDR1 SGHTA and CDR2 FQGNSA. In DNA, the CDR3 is TGTGCCAGCAGCCAATATGCAGGGGTCGGCTACACCTTC. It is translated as CASSQYAGVGYTF.

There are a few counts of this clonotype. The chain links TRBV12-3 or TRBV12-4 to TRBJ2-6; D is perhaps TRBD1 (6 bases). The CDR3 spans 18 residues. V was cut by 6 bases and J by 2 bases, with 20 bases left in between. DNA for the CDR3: TGTGCCAGCAGCCGTAGACAGGTCCTCGGCGCTGGGGCCAACGTCCTGACTTTC. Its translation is CASSRRQVLGAGANVLTF.

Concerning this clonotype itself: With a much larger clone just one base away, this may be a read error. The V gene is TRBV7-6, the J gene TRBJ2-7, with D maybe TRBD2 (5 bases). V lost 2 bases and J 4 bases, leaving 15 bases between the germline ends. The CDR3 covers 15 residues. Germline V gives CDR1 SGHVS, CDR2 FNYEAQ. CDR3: CASSLFEGSEYEQYF. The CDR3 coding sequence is TGTGCCAGCAGCTTATTCGAGGGTTCCGAATACGAGCAGTACTTC.

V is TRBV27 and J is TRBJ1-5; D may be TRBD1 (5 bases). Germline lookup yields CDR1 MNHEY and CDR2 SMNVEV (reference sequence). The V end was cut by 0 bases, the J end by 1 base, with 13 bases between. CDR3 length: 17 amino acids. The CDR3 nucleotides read TGTGCCAGCAGTTTATCATGGGGCGGGGGAAGCAATCAGCCCCAGCATTTT. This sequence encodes CASSLSWGGGSNQPQHF.